Listed here are 8 T cell receptor beta chains from one sample, sequenced in a study of regulatory T cells in long-lasting Graves disease. Construction of the TCR beta libraries employed iRepertoire HTBI primers in conjunction with Arm-PCR of CDR3 regions. TCRdb reanalysed the multiplex PCR reads using MiXCR and keeps one entry per CDR3 protein. The data contain a few hundred thousand distinct CDR3 sequences, around 20% of them singletons. The time point here: newly diagnosed GD, antithyroid drugs for less than 3 months. PBMC RNA served as the TCR library source. The sample consisted of peripheral blood mononuclear cells (PBMCs), taken at new diagnosis, from a patient treated with antithyroid drugs. These TCRs come from a female donor with Graves disease.

This clonotype has at least ten counts. V gene TRBV7-2 combines with J gene TRBJ2-7; 11 nucleotides match TRBD2. Germline trimming cut 7 bases from V and 6 bases from J; bases unmatched to any gene: 8. The length of the CDR3 is 14 residues. The germline gives CDR1 SGHTA, CDR2 FQGNSA. CDR3 sequence: CASTRTSGSGEQYF. In DNA, the CDR3 is TGTGCCAGCACCCGGACTAGCGGGTCGGGCGAGCAGTACTTC.

This clonotype was recorded at least ten times. The chain carries TRBV11-2 and TRBJ1-2, with 7 nucleotides matching TRBD1. The CDR3 is 15 residues long. Trimming at V came to 0 bases and at J to 3 bases, leaving 4 bases not matched to a gene. The germline CDR1 and CDR2 sequences are SGHAT and FQNNGV. In DNA, the CDR3 is TGTGCCAGCAGCTTAGATGGGACAGTGGACTATGGCTACACCTTC. Its translation is CASSLDGTVDYGYTF. Variable domain in full (rest from reference TRBV11-2 and TRBJ1-2): EAGVAQSPRYKIIEKRQSVAFWCNPISGHATLYWYQQILGQGPKLLIQFQNNGVVDDSQLPKDRFSAERLKGVDSTLKIQPAKLEDSAVYLCASSLDGTVDYGYTFGSGTRLTVV.

This rearrangement joins TRBV5-7 to TRBJ2-7, with D uncertain. TRBV5-7 is an open reading frame, and its role is uncertain. V lost 0 bases and J lost 3, with 19 bases in between. The CDR3 sequence is 17 residues long. CDR3 bases: TGTGCCAGCAGCTTGGAGCTTCTGGGCGCTGGGGTCTACGAGCAGTACTTC. The encoded protein is CASSLELLGAGVYEQYF.

This clonotype was seen many times. This rearrangement joins TRBV5-6 to TRBJ2-4, with 8 bases that match TRBD2. CDR1 is SGHDT, CDR2 YYEEEE, per germline. Trimming took 6 bases from V and 4 from J; bases not matched to a gene: 6. This CDR3 has 14 amino acids. The CDR3, as DNA: TGTGCCAGCATGAGCGGGGGCATTAAAAACATTCAGTACTTC. Amino acids: CASMSGGIKNIQYF.

This clonotype has a handful of counts. This chain joins TRBV12-3 or TRBV12-4 and TRBJ2-7, with 11 bases identical to TRBD2. V trimming: 7 bases; J trimming: 6 bases; junction bases outside the gene matches: 8. The CDR3 is 14 residues long. As DNA, the CDR3 is TGTGCCAGCAAACTAGGGACTAGCGGACTCGAGCAGTACTTC. This translates into CASKLGTSGLEQYF.

This clonotype occurred many times. J is TRBJ2-5 and V is TRBV5-1, with 7 positions matching TRBD1. The CDR3 spans 14 residues. Looked up from germline, CDR1 is SGHRS and CDR2 is YFSETQ. J gave up 2 bases and V 4 bases, and 5 bases lay outside the gene matches. The CDR3 is CASSPPGQQETQYF. Here the CDR3 DNA reads TGCGCCAGCAGCCCCCCGGGACAGCAAGAGACCCAGTACTTC.

This clonotype showed up many times. The V and J genes are TRBV20-1 and TRBJ1-2; 7 bases are a match to TRBD1. CDR1 is DFQATT, CDR2 SNEGSKA, per germline (reference sequence). The CDR3 totals 12 residues. The J segment lost 5 bases and the V segment lost 6 bases, leaving 6 bases of the junction unmatched. The DNA for the CDR3 is TGCAGTGCCTGGACAGGATTTTATGGCTACACCTTC. It yields the protein CSAWTGFYGYTF.

Only a few counts were recorded for this clonotype. The chain employs TRBV7-9 and TRBJ1-5; 7 bases map to TRBD1. CDR1 SEHNR and CDR2 FQNEAQ come from the germline V gene (reference sequence). Trimming took 5 bases from V and 9 from J; bases not matched to a gene: 4. This CDR3 region has 12 residues. CDR3 in amino acids: CASSDRDGPQHF. CDR3 nucleotides: TGTGCCAGCAGCGACAGGGACGGGCCCCAGCATTTT.